These T cell receptor beta chains were read from a single sample in a study of early T cells in non-severe SARS-CoV-2 infection. MiXCR, applied by TCRdb to the 5' RACE reads, yields one record per CDR3 protein. The top ten clones hold approximately 5% of a sample with approximately 45,000 distinct CDR3 sequences, 6% to 7.5% of them seen once. Input material: whole blood. These TCRs come from an adult who was a healthcare worker with PCR-confirmed SARS-CoV-2 infection or an uninfected control (not recorded which). The CDR3 runs from the conserved cysteine through the conserved F or W. Fields, in order: clone size, V gene, D gene, CDR3 length, J gene, CDR3 protein, CDR3 DNA. D genes are given only for firm matches. Some rows have no size entry. The others give once, few or many, or a class for an expanded clone.

>few|TRBV7-3|TRBD2|16|TRBJ2-3
CASSLMPSGGLDTQYF
TGTGCCAGCAGCTTAATGCCTAGCGGGGGGCTAGATACGCAGTATTTT
>many|TRBV12-3/TRBV12-4|TRBD1|15|TRBJ1-5
CASSLGQGGNQPQHF
TGTGCCAGCTCCTTGGGACAGGGGGGCAATCAGCCCCAGCATTTT
>many|TRBV9|TRBD2|15|TRBJ2-1
CASSVMAGVYNEQFF
TGTGCCAGCAGCGTTATGGCGGGGGTATACAATGAGCAGTTCTTC
>many|TRBV10-1|NA|14|TRBJ1-2
CASSESVTDYGYTF
TGCGCCAGCAGTGAGTCTGTCACCGACTATGGGTACACCTTC
>many|TRBV12-3/TRBV12-4|NA|16|TRBJ1-4
CASSLLVGATNEKLFF
TGTGCCAGCAGTTTATTGGTTGGGGCAACTAATGAAAAACTGTTTTTT
>NA|TRBV20-1|NA|14|TRBJ2-3
CSALEGGRTDTQYF
TGCAGTGCCCTGGAGGGGGGCCGAACAGATACGCAGTATTTT
>NA|TRBV4-1|NA|15|TRBJ2-1
CASSHPDGRYNEQFF
TGCGCCAGCAGCCACCCCGACGGCCGATACAATGAGCAGTTCTTC
>few|TRBV11-2|NA|16|TRBJ1-4
CASSYGSAGLDEKLFF
TGTGCCAGCAGCTACGGCTCCGCCGGGCTGGATGAAAAACTGTTTTTT
>few|TRBV25-1|NA|16|TRBJ1-2
CASRIKPQGQLYGYTF
TGTGCCAGCAGAATAAAGCCCCAAGGACAGTTATATGGCTACACCTTC
>NA|TRBV11-2|NA|12|TRBJ2-1
CASSQGWNEQFF
TGTGCCAGCAGCCAAGGGTGGAATGAGCAGTTCTTC
>many|TRBV19|TRBD1|14|TRBJ2-3
CASRDRGSADTQYF
TGTGCCAGCCGGGACAGGGGTTCGGCAGATACGCAGTATTTT
>NA|TRBV11-2|NA|14|TRBJ1-2
CASSSGPVYYGYTF
TGTGCCAGCAGCTCCGGACCGGTCTACTATGGCTACACCTTC
>NA|TRBV5-5|NA|14|TRBJ1-4
CASSSGEGGEKLFF
TGTGCCAGCAGCTCCGGGGAGGGTGGCGAAAAACTGTTTTTT
>many|TRBV5-1|NA|14|TRBJ1-1
CASSLAVGVSEAFF
TGCGCCAGCAGCTTGGCCGTTGGGGTCTCTGAAGCTTTCTTT
>NA|TRBV12-3/TRBV12-4|NA|15|TRBJ2-6
CASSLRGAGANVLTF
TGTGCCAGCAGTTTAAGGGGTGCTGGGGCCAACGTCCTGACTTTC
>many|TRBV18|NA|13|TRBJ1-1
CASRGLGGAEAFF
TGTGCCAGCCGAGGGCTCGGGGGTGCTGAAGCTTTCTTT
>few|TRBV19|TRBD1|15|TRBJ2-2
CASRTRGRVTGELFF
TGTGCCAGTAGAACCAGGGGGCGCGTCACCGGGGAGCTGTTTTTT
>many|TRBV20-1|NA|13|TRBJ2-1
CSASAVATNEQFF
TGCAGTGCCAGCGCTGTAGCGACCAATGAGCAGTTCTTC
>many|TRBV4-1|NA|14|TRBJ1-1
CASSRTGRGTEAFF
TGCGCCAGCAGCCGAACGGGACGTGGAACTGAAGCTTTCTTT
>medium-sized|TRBV20-1|TRBD1|12|TRBJ1-5
CSAWDRDQPQHF
TGCAGTGCCTGGGACAGGGATCAGCCCCAGCATTTT
>few|TRBV5-1|NA|14|TRBJ1-2
CASSLGTEGDGYTF
TGCGCCAGCAGCTTGGGGACAGAGGGCGATGGCTACACCTTC
>many|TRBV9|TRBD2|18|TRBJ2-7
CASSVAPSGGGQPYEQYF
TGTGCCAGCAGCGTAGCACCTAGCGGGGGGGGCCAACCCTACGAGCAGTACTTC
>few|TRBV10-3|TRBD1|14|TRBJ1-2
CAISETGTGNGYTF
TGTGCCATCAGTGAAACCGGGACAGGGAACGGCTACACCTTC
>few|TRBV12-3/TRBV12-4|TRBD1|16|TRBJ2-1
CASIRQGVGEYNEQFF
TGTGCCAGCATCCGACAGGGGGTTGGTGAATACAATGAGCAGTTCTTC
>few|TRBV29-1|TRBD2|13|TRBJ2-7
CSVSAGGYYEQYF
TGCAGCGTTTCTGCGGGGGGCTACTACGAGCAGTACTTC
>many|TRBV14|NA|12|TRBJ2-1
CASSLLGDEQFF
TGTGCCAGCAGCCTCCTAGGCGATGAGCAGTTCTTC
>many|TRBV10-1|TRBD1|15|TRBJ1-2
CASSPDRGTSYGYTF
TGCGCCAGCAGTCCGGACAGGGGAACGAGCTATGGCTACACCTTC
>many|TRBV7-3|NA|13|TRBJ1-1
CASSHDRNTEAFF
TGTGCCAGCAGCCACGACAGGAACACTGAAGCTTTCTTT